The 21 T cell receptor beta chains listed next were all sequenced from one sample in a study of PD-L1 blockade in urothelial cancer. Produced via immunoSEQ multiplex PCR; TCRdb's table is partial and in-frame only. The sample carries about 52,000 clones, 60% to 80% recorded once. The sample in question was PBMCs, obtained around atezolizumab (anti-PD-L1) treatment. These receptors were obtained from a man aged 70-80 years with urothelial cancer.

This chain uses TRBV19 with TRBJ2-1, with 11 bases aligning to TRBD2. After removal of 5 bases from V and 8 bases from J, the junction contained 2 bases not matched to a gene. CDR3 size: 13 residues. Per the germline V gene, CDR1 is LNHDA and CDR2 is SQIVND (reference sequence). CDR3 region: CASSLAGGDEQFF. Here the CDR3 DNA reads TGTGCCAGTAGTCTAGCGGGAGGCGATGAGCAGTTCTTC.

The DNA for the CDR3 is TGCGCCAGCTCAAGGACTGTACAAGAGACCCAGTACTTC. Protein: CASSRTVQETQYF. The J gene is TRBJ2-5, the V gene TRBV5-1, with D possibly TRBD2 on 5 matching bases. The CDR3 runs 13 residues. The V gene's germline CDR1 is SGHRS and CDR2 YFSETQ. V was trimmed by 7 bases and J by 2 bases, leaving 12 bases between them.

The chain employs TRBV18 and TRBJ2-7, with TRBD2 matching 11 bases. V shed 6 bases, J shed 5 bases, and the junction held 12 bases outside the gene matches. The germline V gene encodes CDR1 KGHSH and CDR2 LQKENI. This CDR3 has 16 residues. The CDR3 DNA follows: TGTGCCAGCTCCCAAACCGGGACTAGCGGACCCCACGAGCAGTACTTC. This gives the protein CASSQTGTSGPHEQYF.

V usage is TRBV7-9 and J usage is TRBJ1-1; 7 nucleotides match TRBD1. Germline loops: CDR1 SEHNR, CDR2 FQNEAQ (reference sequence). Trimming cost V 5 bases and J 1 base; bases outside gene matches: 7. The CDR3 loop spans 15 amino acids. CDR3 residues: CASSARTGKNTEAFF. CDR3 bases: TGTGCCAGCAGCGCCCGGACAGGAAAGAACACTGAAGCTTTCTTT.

The DNA of the CDR3 is TGTGCCAGCAGCCGGACTAGCGGGAGGATGGATACGCAGTATTTT. Translating gives CASSRTSGRMDTQYF. The V gene is TRBV7-2, the J gene TRBJ2-3, with TRBD2 matching over 14 bases. Germline V gives CDR1 SGHTA, CDR2 FQGNSA. The CDR3 is 15 residues long. Losses at the gene ends were 5 bases for V and 6 bases for J; bases not matched to a gene: 4.

This clone was detected only once. This sequence joins TRBV12-5 and TRBJ2-1, with 9 bases matching TRBD2. This CDR3 contains 16 residues. The germline V gene encodes CDR1 LGHNT and CDR2 FRNRAP. J was trimmed by 3 bases and V by 4 bases; bases with no gene match: 7. The CDR3 spells CASGWMTSGLYNEQFF. The CDR3 coding sequence is TGTGCTAGTGGTTGGATGACTAGCGGACTCTACAATGAGCAGTTCTTC.

The chain employs TRBV5-1 and TRBJ2-3; 7 nucleotides align to TRBD1. CDR3 size: 16 residues. J lost 0 bases, V lost 0 bases, and 4 bases had no gene match. CDR1 and CDR2 (germline): SGHRS, YFSETQ. The CDR3 DNA follows: TGCGCCAGCAGCTTGGGGACAGGATCTAGCACAGATACGCAGTATTTT. Its protein product is CASSLGTGSSTDTQYF.

The V and J genes are TRBV6-6 and TRBJ2-3; D is undetermined. There are 15 residues in the CDR3. Between the trimmed V and J ends, which lost 8 bases and 0 bases, there was a span of 15 bases. Germline loops: CDR1 MNHNY, CDR2 SVGAGI (reference sequence). CDR3 amino acids: CASVPKLLSTDTQYF. CDR3 nucleotides: TGTGCCAGCGTTCCGAAGCTACTTAGCACAGATACGCAGTATTTT.

The rearrangement links TRBV28 to TRBJ2-7; maybe TRBD1 (6 bases). Germline V lookup: CDR1 MDHEN, CDR2 SYDVKM. CDR3 length equals 15 residues. Trimming removed 6 bases from V and 2 bases from J, with 17 bases in between. The CDR3 nucleotides are TGTGCCAGCAGCCCCAGGGGAGTAAGTACCTACGAGCAGTACTTC. Its translation is CASSPRGVSTYEQYF.

V gene TRBV18 combines with J gene TRBJ1-6; 9 bases map to TRBD1. CDR3 size: 14 residues. Germline-derived CDR1 and CDR2 are KGHSH and LQKENI. V dropped 3 bases and J dropped 9; count of bases not matched to a gene: 3. The CDR3 DNA is TGTGCCAGCTCACCGTCGGACAGGGGTTCACCCCTCCACTTT. It is translated as CASSPSDRGSPLHF.

This clone was seen a few times. The rearrangement links TRBV4-3 to TRBJ2-2, with TRBD2 identical over 13 bases. Germline V gene sequence: CDR1 LGHNA, CDR2 YSLEER. Unmatched junction bases numbered 5, after V lost 4 bases and J lost 0 bases. The CDR3 has 18 amino acids. The CDR3 bases are TGCGCCAGCAGCCTGGGACTAGCGGGGAGATCGAACACCGGGGAGCTGTTTTTT. It is translated as CASSLGLAGRSNTGELFF.

The chain couples TRBV4-3 to TRBJ2-1, with D perhaps matching TRBD1 (5 bases). Germline V CDR1 and CDR2: LGHNA, YSLEER. This CDR3 region has 16 residues. V was shortened by 1 base and J by 4 bases, with 14 bases between the two germline ends. The CDR3, as DNA: TGCGCCAGCAGCCAAGGGGCGGTTAGGGGATACAATGAGCAGTTCTTC. Residues: CASSQGAVRGYNEQFF.

V gene TRBV27 combines with J gene TRBJ2-2, with 10 bases aligning to TRBD1. The CDR3 is 20 amino acids. The J segment lost 4 bases and the V segment lost 6 bases, leaving 20 bases of the junction unmatched. Germline V gene lookup returns CDR1 MNHEY and CDR2 SMNVEV (reference sequence). CDR3 region: CASRRFASTDRGRPTGELFF. The CDR3 nucleotides are TGTGCCAGCAGACGGTTCGCATCGACAGACAGGGGGCGCCCCACCGGGGAGCTGTTTTTT.

The chain employs TRBV19 and TRBJ2-2, with 7 bases lining up with TRBD1. The CDR3 runs to 14 residues. The germline gives CDR1 LNHDA, CDR2 SQIVND (reference sequence). The V gene end was trimmed by 6 bases and the J gene end by 7 bases; junction bases not matched to a gene: 8. Written as DNA, the CDR3 is TGTGCCAGTAGGGCGACAGGGTCGGACGGGGAGCTGTTTTTT. The encoded protein is CASRATGSDGELFF.

This clone has more than one count but fewer than ten. V is TRBV4-3 and J is TRBJ2-4; 9 nucleotides match TRBD1. The CDR3 runs 14 residues. The trim removed 4 bases at V and 7 bases at J, leaving 5 bases unmatched. The germline V gene encodes CDR1 LGHNA and CDR2 YSLEER. CDR3 nucleotides: TGCGCCAGCAGCCGAGGACAGGGGTTGAACATTCAGTACTTC. Amino acids: CASSRGQGLNIQYF.

This chain uses TRBV4-1 with TRBJ2-7; 14 nucleotides align to TRBD2. Germline V CDR1 and CDR2: MGHRA, YSYEKL. Losses at the gene ends were 0 bases for V and 4 bases for J; bases not matched to a gene: 11. The CDR3 runs to 19 residues. The CDR3 region has the DNA TGCGCCAGCAGCCAAGATCGGGGGACTAGCGGGGGACTTGGGTACGAGCAGTACTTC. Translation gives CASSQDRGTSGGLGYEQYF.

The V and J genes are TRBV4-2 and TRBJ1-1; D gene unclear. This CDR3 comprises 16 residues. Germline lookup yields CDR1 LGHNA and CDR2 YNFKEQ. V gave up 0 bases and J gave up 3 bases, with 14 bases separating them. In nucleotides, the CDR3 is TGTGCCAGCAGCCAAGATGGAGCCGATCTGGACACTGAAGCTTTCTTT. Encoded protein: CASSQDGADLDTEAFF.

The V and J genes are TRBV18 and TRBJ2-2; D may be TRBD1 (5 bases). The CDR3 extends over 15 amino acids. CDR1 and CDR2 (germline): KGHSH, LQKENI. With 3 bases removed from V and 0 bases from J, the gap between germline ends came to 8 bases. CDR3 loop: CASSPTDANTGELFF. DNA of the CDR3: TGTGCCAGCTCACCGACAGACGCGAACACCGGGGAGCTGTTTTTT.

This chain connects TRBV29-1 to TRBJ1-1; unclear D gene. Germline loops: CDR1 SQVTM, CDR2 ANQGSEA. Trimming took off 7 bases at V and 0 bases at J, with 6 bases between the two ends. The CDR3 contains 11 residues. Written as DNA, the CDR3 is TGCAGCGCCCCATTGAACACTGAAGCTTTCTTT. Protein product: CSAPLNTEAFF.

This chain links TRBV9 with TRBJ2-3; D perhaps matches TRBD1 (5 bases). The germline V and J ends were trimmed by 2 bases and 9 bases, with 10 bases remaining between them. CDR1 is SGDLS and CDR2 is YYNGEE in the germline V gene. This CDR3 is built from 12 residues. In DNA form, the CDR3 reads TGTGCCAGCAGCGTCTCCCCAGGGACGCAGTATTTT. Residues: CASSVSPGTQYF.

This chain joins TRBV11-3 and TRBJ2-5, with TRBD2 as a possible D gene (5 bases). The germline V gene encodes CDR1 SGHNT and CDR2 YENEEA. V was trimmed by 3 bases and J by 5 bases, leaving 7 bases between them. The CDR3 covers 12 residues. This CDR3 reads CASSFGSETQYF. CDR3 coding DNA: TGTGCCAGCAGCTTTGGGAGCGAGACCCAGTACTTC.